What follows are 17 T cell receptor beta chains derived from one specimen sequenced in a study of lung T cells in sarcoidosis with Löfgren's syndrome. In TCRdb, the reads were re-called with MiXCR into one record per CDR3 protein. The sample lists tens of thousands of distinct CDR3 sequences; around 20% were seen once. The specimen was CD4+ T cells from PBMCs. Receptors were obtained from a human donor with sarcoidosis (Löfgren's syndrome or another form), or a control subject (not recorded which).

The CDR3: CASSERDRGNTEAFF. The CDR3 DNA sequence: TGTGCCAGCAGTGAGCGGGACAGGGGGAACACTGAAGCTTTCTTT. The chain couples TRBV2 to TRBJ1-1; 10 nucleotides match TRBD1. The CDR3 has 15 residues. From germline, CDR1 is SNHLY and CDR2 FYNNEI. V lost 3 bases, J lost 1 base, and 2 bases stayed unmatched.

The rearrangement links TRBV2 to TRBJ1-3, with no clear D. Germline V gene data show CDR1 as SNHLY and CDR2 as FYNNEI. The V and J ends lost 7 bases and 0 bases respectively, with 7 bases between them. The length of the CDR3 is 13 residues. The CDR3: CASTQSSGNTIYF. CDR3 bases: TGTGCCAGCACCCAGAGCTCTGGAAACACCATATATTTT.

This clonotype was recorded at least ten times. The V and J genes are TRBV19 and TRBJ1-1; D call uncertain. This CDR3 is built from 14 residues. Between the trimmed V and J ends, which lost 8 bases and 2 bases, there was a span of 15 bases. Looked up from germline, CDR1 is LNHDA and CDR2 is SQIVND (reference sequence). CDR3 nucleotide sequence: TGTGCCAGTGCCGCCGCAGGAAAAAACACTGAAGCTTTCTTT. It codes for CASAAAGKNTEAFF. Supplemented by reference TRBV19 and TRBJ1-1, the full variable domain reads DGGITQSPKYLFRKEGQNVTLSCEQNLNHDAMYWYRQDPGQGLRLIYYSQIVNDFQKGDIAEGYSVSREKKESFPLTVTSAQKNPTAFYLCASAAAGKNTEAFFGQGTRLTVV.

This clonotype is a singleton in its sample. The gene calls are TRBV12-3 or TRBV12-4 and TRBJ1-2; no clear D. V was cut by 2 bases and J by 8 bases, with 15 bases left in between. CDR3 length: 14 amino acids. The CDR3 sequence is CASSLTPVPAGYTF. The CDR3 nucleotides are TGTGCCAGCAGTTTAACGCCGGTTCCAGCGGGCTACACCTTC.

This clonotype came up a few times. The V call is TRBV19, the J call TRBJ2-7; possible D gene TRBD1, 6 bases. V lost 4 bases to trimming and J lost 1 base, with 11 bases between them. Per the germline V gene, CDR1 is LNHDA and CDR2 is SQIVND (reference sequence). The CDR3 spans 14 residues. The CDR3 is CASSTGVTSYEQYF. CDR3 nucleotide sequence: TGTGCCAGTAGTACAGGGGTTACATCCTACGAGCAGTACTTC.

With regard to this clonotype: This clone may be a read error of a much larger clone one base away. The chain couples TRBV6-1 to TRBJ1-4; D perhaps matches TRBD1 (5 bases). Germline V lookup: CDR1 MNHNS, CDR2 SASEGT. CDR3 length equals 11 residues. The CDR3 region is CASGRAEKLLF. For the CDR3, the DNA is TGTGCCAGCGGCAGGGCTGAAAAACTGCTTTTT.

CDR3 residues: CASSQPTGDYGYTF. As DNA, the CDR3 is TGTGCCAGCAGCCAACCGACAGGGGACTATGGCTACACCTTC. The V gene is TRBV4-2, the J gene TRBJ1-2; TRBD1 matches at 8 bases. V dropped 2 bases and J dropped 3; count of bases not matched to a gene: 2. This CDR3 is 14 amino acids long. Germline V gene data show CDR1 as LGHNA and CDR2 as YNFKEQ.

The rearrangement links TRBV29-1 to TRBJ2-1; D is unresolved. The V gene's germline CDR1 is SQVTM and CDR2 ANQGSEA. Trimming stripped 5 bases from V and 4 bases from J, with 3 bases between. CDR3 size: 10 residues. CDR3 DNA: TGCAGCGTTTCGTACAATGAGCAGTTCTTC. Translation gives CSVSYNEQFF.

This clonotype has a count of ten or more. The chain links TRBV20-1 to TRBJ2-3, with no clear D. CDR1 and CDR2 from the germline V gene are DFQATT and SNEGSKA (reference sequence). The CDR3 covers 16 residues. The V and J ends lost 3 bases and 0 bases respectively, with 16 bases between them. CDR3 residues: CSASTGASTSTDTQYF. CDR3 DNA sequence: TGCAGTGCTAGTACCGGAGCCTCCACTAGCACAGATACGCAGTATTTT.

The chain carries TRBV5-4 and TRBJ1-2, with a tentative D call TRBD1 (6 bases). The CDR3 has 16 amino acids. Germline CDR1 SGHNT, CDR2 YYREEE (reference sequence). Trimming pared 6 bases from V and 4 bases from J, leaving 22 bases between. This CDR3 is CASNPGARGNPYGYTF. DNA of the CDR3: TGTGCCAGCAACCCTGGGGCCAGGGGCAACCCCTATGGCTACACCTTC.

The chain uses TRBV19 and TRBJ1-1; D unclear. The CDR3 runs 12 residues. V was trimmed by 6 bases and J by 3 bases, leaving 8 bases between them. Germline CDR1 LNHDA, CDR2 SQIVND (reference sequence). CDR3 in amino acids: CASSGRYTEAFF. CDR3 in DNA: TGTGCCAGTAGCGGCCGGTACACTGAAGCTTTCTTT.

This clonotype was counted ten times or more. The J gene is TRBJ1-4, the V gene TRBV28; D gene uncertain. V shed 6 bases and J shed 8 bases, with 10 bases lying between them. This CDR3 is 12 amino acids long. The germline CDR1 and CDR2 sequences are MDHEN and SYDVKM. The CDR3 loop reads CASSWLGEKLFF. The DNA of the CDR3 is TGTGCCAGCAGCTGGTTAGGAGAAAAACTGTTTTTT. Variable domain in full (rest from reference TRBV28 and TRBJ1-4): DVKVTQSSRYLVKRTGEKVFLECVQDMDHENMFWYRQDPGLGLRLIYFSYDVKMKEKGDIPEGYSVSREKKERFSLILESASTNQTSMYLCASSWLGEKLFFGSGTQLSVL.

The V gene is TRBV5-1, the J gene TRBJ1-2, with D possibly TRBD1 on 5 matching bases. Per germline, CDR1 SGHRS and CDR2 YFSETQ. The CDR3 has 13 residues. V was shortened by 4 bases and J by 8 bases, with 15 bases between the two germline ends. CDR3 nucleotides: TGCGCCAGCAGCCCTCCACAGGAATCGGGCTACACCTTC. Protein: CASSPPQESGYTF.

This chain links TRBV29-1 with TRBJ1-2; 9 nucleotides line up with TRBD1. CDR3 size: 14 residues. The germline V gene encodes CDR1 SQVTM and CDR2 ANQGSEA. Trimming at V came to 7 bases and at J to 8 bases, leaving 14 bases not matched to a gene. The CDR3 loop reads CSADHPGQGQGYTF. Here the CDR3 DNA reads TGCAGCGCTGACCACCCGGGACAGGGACAGGGCTACACCTTC.

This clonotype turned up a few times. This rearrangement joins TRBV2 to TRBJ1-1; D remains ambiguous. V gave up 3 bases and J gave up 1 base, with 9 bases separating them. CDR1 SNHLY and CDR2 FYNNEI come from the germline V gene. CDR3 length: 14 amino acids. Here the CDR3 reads CASSDWAGNTEAFF. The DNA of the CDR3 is TGTGCCAGCAGTGATTGGGCAGGGAACACTGAAGCTTTCTTT.

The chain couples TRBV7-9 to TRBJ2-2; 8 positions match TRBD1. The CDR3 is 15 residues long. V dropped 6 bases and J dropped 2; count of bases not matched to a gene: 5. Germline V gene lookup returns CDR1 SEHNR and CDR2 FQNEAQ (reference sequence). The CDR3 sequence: CASRSGTGNTGELFF. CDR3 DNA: TGTGCCAGCAGATCTGGGACAGGAAACACCGGGGAGCTGTTTTTT.

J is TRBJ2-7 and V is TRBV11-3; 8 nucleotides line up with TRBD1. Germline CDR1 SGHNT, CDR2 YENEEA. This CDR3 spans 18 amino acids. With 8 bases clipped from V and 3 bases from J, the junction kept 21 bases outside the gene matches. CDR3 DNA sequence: TGTGCCAGCCGAGGTGGAAACAGGGGGGAATCGTCCCGCTACGAGCAGTACGTC. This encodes CASRGGNRGESSRYEQYV.